This T cell receptor beta chain was observed in a study of T cells in Graves' hyperthyroidism and ophthalmopathy. A note on this clonotype: Its cognate antigen is unknown.

Amplification yielded TCR beta CDR3 regions, with RNA transcripts as the source. First-round RT-PCR of the TCR CDR3 relied on the HTBI primer set. Via MiXCR, TCRdb re-called the multiplex PCR reads, giving one row per CDR3 protein. The sample has approximately 420,000 distinct CDR3 sequences, under 15% seen once. The diagnoses drew upon clinical symptoms, serum thyroxine and TRAb, thyroid ultrasound and orbital computed tomography. Points from the study as a whole: Blood shared most expanded thyroid clonotypes above 0.001.

CDR1 and CDR2 from the germline V gene are SGHNT and YENEEA. The trim removed 6 bases at V and 8 bases at J, leaving 5 bases unmatched. The CDR3 is 14 residues long. The receptor comes from a young woman with Graves' hyperthyroidism. The V gene is TRBV11-3, the J gene TRBJ2-1, with TRBD2 matching 12 bases. The sample consisted of blood. The CDR3 spells CASSRTSGAYEQFF. CDR3 nucleotides: TGTGCCAGCAGTCGGACTAGCGGGGCCTATGAGCAGTTCTTC.